Following are 23 T cell receptor beta chains from one sample sequenced in a study of identical twins. TCRdb passed the 5' RACE reads through MiXCR, listing each CDR3 protein once. The sample carries fewer than 250,000 distinct CDR3 sequences, 6% to 8% recorded once. This sample also belongs to another study, concerning yellow fever vaccine responses in identical twins.

Sequencing used CD8+ T cells sorted from blood. The origin of the receptors is a young woman in good health.

This clonotype was seen more than once but under ten times. The CDR3: CSVDRGWYGYTF. DNA of the CDR3: TGCAGCGTCGACAGGGGGTGGTATGGCTACACCTTC. The chain carries TRBV29-1 and TRBJ1-2, with TRBD1 identical over 9 bases. Trimming at V came to 6 bases and at J to 5 bases, leaving 4 bases not matched to a gene. This CDR3 is built from 12 residues. Germline V gene sequence: CDR1 SQVTM, CDR2 ANQGSEA.

This clonotype was seen a few times. This rearrangement joins TRBV12-3 or TRBV12-4 to TRBJ2-5; 8 positions agree with TRBD2. The CDR3 covers 13 residues. Trimming removed 8 bases from V and 4 bases from J; junction bases left unmatched: 6. The CDR3, as DNA: TGTGCCAGCGGAGGACTAGCTCCAGAGACCCAGTACTTC. Its translation is CASGGLAPETQYF.

This clonotype was counted only a few times. CDR3 protein: CASSLEPGTPNEQFF. CDR3 coding DNA: TGTGCCAGCAGCTTAGAACCCGGGACACCGAATGAGCAGTTCTTC. This sequence joins TRBV11-2 and TRBJ2-1; weak D call: TRBD1 (6 bases). The CDR3 loop spans 15 amino acids. In germline, CDR1 is SGHAT, CDR2 FQNNGV. Trimming pared 0 bases from V and 7 bases from J, leaving 13 bases between. Based on the CDR3 plus reference TRBV11-2 and TRBJ2-1, the full variable domain is EAGVAQSPRYKIIEKRQSVAFWCNPISGHATLYWYQQILGQGPKLLIQFQNNGVVDDSQLPKDRFSAERLKGVDSTLKIQPAKLEDSAVYLCASSLEPGTPNEQFFGPGTRLTVL.

This clonotype has a count of ten or more. This sequence joins TRBV24-1 and TRBJ2-5; D gene unclear. Trimming removed 1 base at V and 2 bases at J, with 10 bases between. Germline CDR1 KGHDR, CDR2 SFDVKD. The CDR3 runs 15 residues. The CDR3 region has the DNA TGTGCCACCAGTGATTTCAGTCAGACTCAAGAGACCCAGTACTTC. Translation: CATSDFSQTQETQYF.

This clonotype was picked up many times. The rearrangement links TRBV11-2 to TRBJ2-5; the match to TRBD2 covers 13 bases. The germline V gene has CDR1 SGHAT and CDR2 FQNNGV. The CDR3 runs to 18 residues. V shed 5 bases, J shed 7 bases, and the junction held 16 bases outside the gene matches. The CDR3 DNA is TGTGCCAGCAGCAGACTGACTAGCGGGGGGTTTTTCTTCGGGACCCAGTACTTC. It encodes CASSRLTSGGFFFGTQYF.

There are many counts of this clonotype. CDR3 nucleotide sequence: TGTGCCAGCAGTCAAGAAGGGGGGAACTATGGCTACACCTTC. Encoded protein: CASSQEGGNYGYTF. The chain couples TRBV6-2 or TRBV6-3 to TRBJ1-2; a weak D match, TRBD1 (6 bases). Trimming took off 5 bases at V and 2 bases at J, with 12 bases between the two ends. Germline CDR1 and CDR2: MNHEY and SVGEGT. The CDR3 totals 14 residues.

The gene calls are TRBV15 and TRBJ2-1, with 9 bases matching TRBD2. In germline, CDR1 is LNHNV, CDR2 YYDKDF (reference sequence). The CDR3 is made up of 14 amino acids. The J segment lost 7 bases and the V segment lost 8 bases, leaving 9 bases of the junction unmatched. CDR3 nucleotide sequence: TGTGCCACCGCCTTTCTAGCGGGACATAATGAGCAGTTCTTC. Its protein is CATAFLAGHNEQFF. The full variable domain, its missing parts supplied by reference TRBV15 and TRBJ2-1, is DAMVIQNPRYQVTQFGKPVTLSCSQTLNHNVMYWYQQKSSQAPKLLFHYYDKDFNNEADTPDNFQSRRPNTSFCFLDIRSPGLGDTAMYLCATAFLAGHNEQFFGPGTRLTVL.

There are many counts of this clonotype. The rearrangement links TRBV15 to TRBJ2-1; D tentatively reads TRBD1 or TRBD2 (6 bases each). The CDR3 is 15 residues long. The ends were cut back, 1 base at V and 8 bases at J, with 15 bases in the middle. The V gene's germline CDR1 is LNHNV and CDR2 YYDKDF (reference sequence). The CDR3 DNA reads as TGTGCCACCAGCAGAGCATCCGGGGGCTTCTATGAGCAGTTCTTC. Translating gives CATSRASGGFYEQFF.

There are a few counts of this clonotype. The chain joins TRBV12-3 or TRBV12-4 to TRBJ2-2, with 8 bases matching TRBD2. CDR3 length: 15 residues. V was clipped by 5 bases and J by 7 bases; unmatched bases: 9. CDR3 sequence: CASSPGTRKVGELFF. The CDR3 coding sequence is TGTGCCAGCAGTCCTGGGACTAGAAAGGTCGGGGAGCTGTTTTTT.

This clonotype has just a few counts. This chain links TRBV6-2 or TRBV6-3 with TRBJ2-1, with TRBD2 identical over 8 bases. Trimming cost V 0 bases and J 0 bases; bases outside gene matches: 13. The length of the CDR3 is 20 residues. In germline, CDR1 is MNHEY, CDR2 SVGEGT. The CDR3 DNA follows: TGTGCCAGCAGTTACTCCGAATATTCTAGGAGCGGGGGCTCCTACAATGAGCAGTTCTTC. Its protein is CASSYSEYSRSGGSYNEQFF.

This clonotype has more than one count but fewer than ten. The chain combines TRBV5-6 with TRBJ1-4, with TRBD1 matching over 9 bases. Germline CDR1 SGHDT, CDR2 YYEEEE. Trimming took 5 bases from V and 4 from J; bases not matched to a gene: 6. The CDR3 runs to 15 residues. CDR3: CASRAGTGFNEKLFF. The CDR3, as DNA: TGTGCCAGCAGGGCCGGGACAGGGTTTAATGAAAAACTGTTTTTT.

This clonotype has a handful of counts. The chain is built from TRBV29-1 and TRBJ2-7; the match to TRBD2 covers 9 bases. The CDR3 sequence is 13 residues long. J was trimmed by 2 bases and V by 4 bases; bases with no gene match: 3. The germline CDR1 and CDR2 sequences are SQVTM and ANQGSEA. The CDR3 DNA reads TGCAGCGTTGCTAGCGGGGTCACCTACGAGCAGTACTTC. This gives the protein CSVASGVTYEQYF.

The table lists this clonotype with many counts. The V and J genes are TRBV6-5 and TRBJ2-1, with TRBD1 matching over 7 bases. The V and J ends lost 2 bases and 5 bases, in that order; junction bases with no gene match: 6. The CDR3 length is 15 residues. Germline V gene data show CDR1 as MNHEY and CDR2 as SVGAGI. CDR3 residues: CASSYVRDRHNEQFF. CDR3 DNA: TGTGCCAGCAGTTACGTCCGGGACAGACACAATGAGCAGTTCTTC.

In its sample, this clonotype was seen a few times. The chain combines TRBV2 with TRBJ2-3; D gene uncertain. Germline V gene data show CDR1 as SNHLY and CDR2 as FYNNEI. V lost 5 bases and J 5 bases, leaving 5 bases between the germline ends. The CDR3 has 11 amino acids. In DNA, the CDR3 is TGTGCCAGCAGTACACTAGATACGCAGTATTTT. This translates into CASSTLDTQYF.

V gene TRBV18 combines with J gene TRBJ2-1; possible D gene TRBD1, 6 bases. The V end was cut by 4 bases, the J end by 2 bases, with 12 bases between. The CDR3 contains 15 residues. Germline values: CDR1 KGHSH, CDR2 LQKENI. CDR3 nucleotides: TGTGCCAGCTCACTACCGGGACACACCTACAATGAGCAGTTCTTC. Its protein is CASSLPGHTYNEQFF.

This clonotype was found many times. This sequence joins TRBV11-2 and TRBJ1-2; D is ambiguous. The CDR3 spans 11 residues. Germline V CDR1 and CDR2: SGHAT, FQNNGV. The V end lost 0 bases, the J end lost 7 bases, and 3 bases lay between the germline ends. This CDR3 reads CASSLDGGYTF. CDR3 sequence (DNA): TGTGCCAGCAGCTTAGACGGTGGCTACACCTTC.

In its sample, this clonotype was seen a few times. The rearrangement uses TRBV27 and TRBJ2-2; tentative D call: TRBD1 (5 bases). The germline V and J ends were trimmed by 3 bases and 2 bases, with 10 bases remaining between them. CDR3 size: 15 residues. Germline CDR1 and CDR2: MNHEY and SMNVEV (reference sequence). The CDR3 bases are TGTGCCAGCAGTTTCAGTCAGGGAAACACCGGGGAGCTGTTTTTT. Translation gives CASSFSQGNTGELFF.

This clonotype came up a few times. The rearrangement uses TRBV28 and TRBJ2-3; D is possibly TRBD1 or TRBD2 (5 bases each). Germline V gives CDR1 MDHEN, CDR2 SYDVKM. V shed 5 bases and J shed 2 bases, with 17 bases lying between them. This CDR3 has 16 residues. The CDR3 protein is CASSQFVGPLTDTQYF. Here the CDR3 DNA reads TGTGCCAGCAGTCAGTTTGTGGGACCACTCACAGATACGCAGTATTTT.

This clonotype has more than one count but fewer than ten. The V gene is TRBV4-1, the J gene TRBJ2-1, with 8 bases identical to TRBD1. This CDR3 spans 13 amino acids. In germline, CDR1 is MGHRA, CDR2 YSYEKL. The ends lost 5 bases at V and 7 bases at J; junction bases unmatched: 4. The CDR3 region has the DNA TGCGCCAGCAGCGTCCGACAGGGGAATGAGCAGTTCTTC. This gives the protein CASSVRQGNEQFF.

V usage is TRBV7-2 and J usage is TRBJ2-7, with TRBD2 matching 12 bases. V lost 5 bases, J lost 4 bases, and 15 bases stayed unmatched. Germline assignment: CDR1 SGHTA and CDR2 FQGNSA. The CDR3 sequence is 18 residues long. The CDR3 nucleotides read TGTGCCAGCAGCCCTAGCGGGAGGGCATCGTTAGGTTCGTACGAGCAGTACTTC. This translates into CASSPSGRASLGSYEQYF.

V and J are TRBV5-5 and TRBJ2-5; either TRBD1 or TRBD2 may supply D (5 bases each). Deletions cut 3 bases from V and 2 bases from J, with 8 bases between. There are 13 residues in the CDR3. Looked up from germline, CDR1 is SGHKS and CDR2 is YYEKEE (reference sequence). CDR3 in DNA: TGTGCCAGCAGCTCGGGGCGGCAAGAGACCCAGTACTTC. Its translation is CASSSGRQETQYF.

The chain joins TRBV27 to TRBJ2-7, with TRBD1 matching 11 bases. V lost 5 bases to trimming and J lost 4 bases; unmatched junction nucleotides: 7. Germline V gives CDR1 MNHEY, CDR2 SMNVEV (reference sequence). This CDR3 is built from 15 residues. CDR3 loop: CASSPDRDRGYEQYF. The CDR3 nucleotides read TGTGCCAGCAGTCCCGACCGGGACAGGGGGTACGAGCAGTACTTC.

V usage is TRBV9 and J usage is TRBJ2-1; 8 nucleotides agree with TRBD1. CDR3 length: 15 amino acids. Unmatched junction bases numbered 3, after V lost 3 bases and J lost 1 base. The germline V gene encodes CDR1 SGDLS and CDR2 YYNGEE. CDR3 amino acids: CASSAGQASYNEQFF. DNA of the CDR3: TGTGCCAGCAGCGCGGGACAGGCGTCCTACAATGAGCAGTTCTTC.